The 28 T cell receptor beta chains below all came from one sample that was sequenced in a study of blood T cell repertoires in COVID-19. Assay: immunoSEQ multiplex PCR; the TCRdb copy retains only in-frame clones and omits some. The repertoire consists of 350,000 to 450,000 clones, with around 87% occurring once and the leading ten covering 3%. The sequencing input was peripheral blood. Receptors were obtained from a human donor in a cohort sampled during active COVID-19.

The rearrangement links TRBV29-1 to TRBJ1-4; D unresolved. The CDR3 is made up of 11 amino acids. Per germline, CDR1 SQVTM and CDR2 ANQGSEA. Between the trimmed V and J ends, which lost 7 bases and 7 bases, there was a span of 10 bases. The CDR3 sequence: CSALEGEKLFF. For the CDR3, the DNA is TGCAGCGCCCTGGAGGGTGAAAAACTGTTTTTT.

The rearrangement joins TRBV30 to TRBJ1-1, with D possibly TRBD1 on 5 matching bases. The CDR3 is 13 residues long. V shed 2 bases and J shed 0 bases, with 7 bases lying between them. The germline V gene has CDR1 GTSNPN and CDR2 SVGIG (reference sequence). The DNA of the CDR3 is TGTGCCTGGAGTAACAGGATGAACACTGAAGCTTTCTTT. Amino acid sequence: CAWSNRMNTEAFF.

This rearrangement joins TRBV10-3 to TRBJ1-1, with D perhaps matching TRBD1 (6 bases). The germline V gene encodes CDR1 ENHRY and CDR2 SYGVKD. The CDR3 is 16 amino acids. V was pared by 6 bases and J by 4 bases, with 21 bases between. The CDR3 DNA is TGTGCCATCAGCCCTAACAGGGTTTTGAGGCCCACTGAAGCTTTCTTT. This gives the protein CAISPNRVLRPTEAFF.

The chain recombines TRBV15 with TRBJ2-1, with a tentative D call TRBD2 (5 bases). Per the germline V gene, CDR1 is LNHNV and CDR2 is YYDKDF (reference sequence). V lost 0 bases and J lost 5, with 17 bases in between. The CDR3 is 17 residues long. CDR3 coding DNA: TGTGCCACCAGCAGAGATCTCACTAGTGCTGGCCACAATGAGCAGTTCTTC. This encodes CATSRDLTSAGHNEQFF.

The chain recombines TRBV28 with TRBJ1-2; 7 bases fit TRBD1. V gave up 5 bases and J gave up 4 bases; unmatched junction bases: 4. The CDR3 has 13 amino acids. In germline, CDR1 is MDHEN, CDR2 SYDVKM. CDR3 coding DNA: TGTGCCAGCAGTGGTGGACAGGTCTATGGCTACACCTTC. This translates into CASSGGQVYGYTF.

V gene TRBV5-6 combines with J gene TRBJ1-5, with D possibly being TRBD1 (5 bases). Germline lookup yields CDR1 SGHDT and CDR2 YYEEEE. The V end lost 1 base, the J end lost 2 bases, and 10 bases lay between the germline ends. CDR3 length: 15 residues. The DNA for the CDR3 is TGTGCCAGCAGCTTGAGGGGAGGTGGCAATCAGCCCCAGCATTTT. Amino acids: CASSLRGGGNQPQHF.

This rearrangement joins TRBV6-1 to TRBJ2-3; no reliable D call. V lost 0 bases, J lost 0 bases, and 4 bases lay in between. The germline V gene encodes CDR1 MNHNS and CDR2 SASEGT. This CDR3 spans 14 amino acids. In nucleotides, the CDR3 is TGTGCCAGCAGTGAAGCGGCTAGCACAGATACGCAGTATTTT. Translation gives CASSEAASTDTQYF.

The V and J genes are TRBV2 and TRBJ2-2, with 14 nucleotides matching TRBD2. The germline gives CDR1 SNHLY, CDR2 FYNNEI. Losses at the gene ends were 1 base for V and 10 bases for J; bases not matched to a gene: 5. CDR3 length: 16 residues. Here the CDR3 DNA reads TGTGCCAGCAGTGAAGAGACTAGCGGGAGGGCCTCGGAGCTGTTTTTT. Amino acids: CASSEETSGRASELFF.

This clone was seen a single time. This chain connects TRBV2 to TRBJ1-1, with D unclear. This CDR3 has 10 amino acids. V was shortened by 11 bases and J by 4 bases, with 8 bases between the two germline ends. The germline gives CDR1 SNHLY, CDR2 FYNNEI. CDR3 in amino acids: CAVDRTEAFF. The CDR3 DNA reads TGTGCCGTAGATCGCACTGAAGCTTTCTTT.

The V and J genes are TRBV7-3 and TRBJ2-1, with D possibly matching TRBD2 (5 bases). Germline CDR1 and CDR2: SGHTA and FQGTGA. V lost 1 base and J 4 bases, leaving 11 bases between the germline ends. The CDR3 totals 15 residues. The CDR3 DNA sequence: TGTGCCAGCAGCTTAAGGCGGGCGGAATACAATGAGCAGTTCTTC. This codes for CASSLRRAEYNEQFF.

CDR3 sequence reads: CASSLVGGDSSSYNEQFF. The CDR3 DNA reads TGTGCCAGCAGCTTAGTAGGAGGCGACTCCAGCTCCTACAATGAGCAGTTCTTC. The chain recombines TRBV7-3 with TRBJ2-1; weak D call: TRBD2 (5 bases). This CDR3 has 18 residues. The V end was cut by 2 bases, the J end by 0 bases, with 17 bases between. Germline assignment: CDR1 SGHTA and CDR2 FQGTGA. Complete variable domain (other parts from reference TRBV7-3 and TRBJ2-1): GAGVSQTPSNKVTEKGKYVELRCDPISGHTALYWYRQSLGQGPEFLIYFQGTGAADDSGLPNDRFFAVRPEGSVSTLKIQRTERGDSAVYLCASSLVGGDSSSYNEQFFGPGTRLTVL.

The rearrangement joins TRBV7-9 to TRBJ2-3; D is possibly TRBD1 (5 bases). V was clipped by 5 bases and J by 6 bases, with 15 bases between them. This CDR3 has 14 residues. The germline gives CDR1 SEHNR, CDR2 FQNEAQ (reference sequence). The CDR3 loop reads CASSIGPAGDTQYF. The CDR3 DNA sequence: TGTGCCAGCAGCATAGGTCCAGCAGGGGATACGCAGTATTTT.

V is TRBV5-1 and J is TRBJ1-2; 7 bases align to TRBD1. V trimming: 3 bases; J trimming: 4 bases; junction bases outside the gene matches: 9. The CDR3 covers 15 residues. Germline V gives CDR1 SGHRS, CDR2 YFSETQ. For the CDR3, the DNA is TGCGCCAGCAGCTCCCAGGGGGGCTCGGGCTATGGCTACACCTTC. Translating gives CASSSQGGSGYGYTF.

This chain connects TRBV3-1 (or the pseudogene TRBV3-2) to TRBJ1-2, with 7 bases that match TRBD1. Germline CDR1 is LGHDT and CDR2 is YNNKEL (reference sequence). The length of the CDR3 is 14 residues. V lost 4 bases and J lost 4; bases outside the gene matches: 6. The CDR3 reads CASSPLRDSYGYTF. CDR3 DNA: TGTGCCAGCAGCCCCCTCCGGGACAGCTATGGCTACACCTTC.

The V call is TRBV27, the J call TRBJ2-3; D is perhaps TRBD1 (5 bases). V was pared by 8 bases and J by 2 bases, with 14 bases between. Germline CDR1 is MNHEY and CDR2 is SMNVEV (reference sequence). This CDR3 spans 14 amino acids. As DNA, the CDR3 is TGTGCCAGCGGGGCGCGCCTCGACACAGATACGCAGTATTTT. Translated: CASGARLDTDTQYF.

The CDR3, as DNA: TGTGCCAGCAGCTCCGGACAGGTCTACTATGGCTACACCTTC. It yields the protein CASSSGQVYYGYTF. The chain carries TRBV5-4 and TRBJ1-2; 7 bases align to TRBD1. The CDR3 extends over 14 amino acids. Trimming took 3 bases from V and 3 from J; bases not matched to a gene: 5. In germline, CDR1 is SGHNT, CDR2 YYREEE (reference sequence).

The chain employs TRBV28 and TRBJ2-3; TRBD1 matches 7 bases. This CDR3 has 15 residues. Germline CDR1 is MDHEN and CDR2 is SYDVKM. The J segment lost 6 bases and the V segment lost 3 bases, leaving 9 bases of the junction unmatched. The CDR3 protein is CASSLAGARGDTQYF. CDR3 sequence (DNA): TGTGCCAGCAGTTTGGCCGGGGCCAGGGGGGATACGCAGTATTTT.

The V gene is TRBV5-6, the J gene TRBJ2-3; D possibly corresponds to TRBD1 (6 bases). V lost 7 bases and J lost 5, with 20 bases in between. The CDR3 runs 15 residues. Germline CDR1 is SGHDT and CDR2 is YYEEEE. CDR3 in DNA: TGTGCCAGCCAGGTATTGGGACACTTCGTAGATACGCAGTATTTT. Its translation: CASQVLGHFVDTQYF.

The chain uses TRBV7-9 and TRBJ1-2; 9 bases align to TRBD1. After removal of 4 bases from V and 8 bases from J, the junction contained 17 bases not matched to a gene. The CDR3 has 17 amino acids. Germline V gene data show CDR1 as SEHNR and CDR2 as FQNEAQ (reference sequence). The CDR3 DNA reads as TGTGCCAGCAGCTCCTTTTTCGTTTCACAGGGGGCAGTGGGCTACACCTTC. As protein: CASSSFFVSQGAVGYTF. Full variable domain (missing parts from reference TRBV7-9 and TRBJ1-2): DTGVSQNPRHKITKRGQNVTFRCDPISEHNRLYWYRQTLGQGPEFLTYFQNEAQLEKSRLLSDRFSAERPKGSFSTLEIQRTEQGDSAMYLCASSSFFVSQGAVGYTFGSGTRLTVV.

A single count supports this clone. V gene TRBV19 combines with J gene TRBJ1-4, with 7 bases identical to TRBD1. Germline loops: CDR1 LNHDA, CDR2 SQIVND (reference sequence). The V segment lost 3 bases and the J segment 5 bases; nucleotides outside the gene matches: 6. This CDR3 has 15 residues. The CDR3 sequence: CASSMAGTDNEKLFF. As DNA, the CDR3 is TGTGCCAGTAGTATGGCCGGGACAGACAATGAAAAACTGTTTTTT.

The V call is TRBV10-1, the J call TRBJ2-7; the match to TRBD1 covers 8 bases. The V segment lost 6 bases and the J segment 2 bases; nucleotides outside the gene matches: 6. CDR3 length: 14 residues. CDR1 and CDR2 (germline): WNHNN, SYGVQD (reference sequence). CDR3 nucleotides: TGCGCCAGCAGCGAGGACAGGGCCCCCTACGAGCAGTACTTC. Translated, it gives CASSEDRAPYEQYF.

The rearrangement uses TRBV7-3 and TRBJ2-5, with 10 nucleotides matching TRBD2. Germline V gives CDR1 SGHTA, CDR2 FQGTGA. V trimming: 1 base; J trimming: 5 bases; junction bases outside the gene matches: 7. The CDR3 is 16 residues long. The CDR3 protein is CASSLNPSGSGETQYF. The CDR3, as DNA: TGTGCCAGCAGCTTAAATCCTAGCGGGAGTGGGGAGACCCAGTACTTC.

The chain combines TRBV27 with TRBJ1-6; the D gene is possibly TRBD1 (5 bases). Germline CDR1 is MNHEY and CDR2 is SMNVEV (reference sequence). The V end lost 4 bases, the J end lost 5 bases, and 12 bases lay between the germline ends. The CDR3 sequence is 15 residues long. The CDR3 nucleotides read TGTGCCAGCAGTTCCCCCCGACAGAATAATTCACCCCTCCACTTT. The encoded protein is CASSSPRQNNSPLHF.

This clone was observed a handful of times. The chain employs TRBV5-5 and TRBJ1-1; D not resolved. Germline V gene data show CDR1 as SGHKS and CDR2 as YYEKEE (reference sequence). This CDR3 has 12 amino acids. The V gene lost 4 bases and the J gene lost 8 bases, with 12 bases spanning the gap. In nucleotides, the CDR3 is TGTGCCAGCAGCGTGACGGCAGGAGAAGCTTTCTTT. Protein product: CASSVTAGEAFF.

The chain has TRBV5-1 and TRBJ2-6, with D perhaps TRBD1 (6 bases). Trimming pared 0 bases from V and 1 base from J, leaving 17 bases between. This CDR3 has 19 amino acids. Germline CDR1 SGHRS, CDR2 YFSETQ. In nucleotides, the CDR3 is TGCGCCAGCAGCTTGGATCCGGGACAAAAACGTTCTGGGGCCAACGTCCTGACTTTC. It codes for CASSLDPGQKRSGANVLTF.

A word on this clone: The same CDR3 arises from other DNA sequences in this sample as well. The chain employs TRBV7-9 and TRBJ2-5; 9 nucleotides align to TRBD2. The trim removed 1 base at V and 2 bases at J, leaving 2 bases unmatched. CDR3 length equals 15 residues. The germline CDR1 and CDR2 sequences are SEHNR and FQNEAQ (reference sequence). The CDR3 here is CASSLGLAGQETQYF. Written as DNA, the CDR3 is TGTGCCAGCAGCTTAGGGCTAGCGGGGCAAGAGACCCAGTACTTC.

This clone has just one count. The chain is built from TRBV6-4 and TRBJ1-6; 8 bases align to TRBD1. This CDR3 is 15 amino acids long. V lost 5 bases to trimming and J lost 7 bases; unmatched junction nucleotides: 7. Germline values: CDR1 MRHNA, CDR2 SNTAGT. The CDR3 here is CASSRTGGENSPLHF. In DNA, the CDR3 is TGTGCCAGCAGTCGTACAGGGGGAGAGAATTCACCCCTCCACTTT.

The V and J genes are TRBV5-3 and TRBJ2-2; 12 bases line up with TRBD2. TRBV5-3 has ORF status, its function being uncertain. CDR3 size: 20 residues. Unmatched junction bases numbered 10, after V lost 1 base and J lost 0 bases. The CDR3 region is CARSLNWVTSGGANTGELFF. The CDR3 DNA sequence: TGTGCCAGAAGCTTGAATTGGGTGACTAGCGGGGGAGCGAACACCGGGGAGCTGTTTTTT.